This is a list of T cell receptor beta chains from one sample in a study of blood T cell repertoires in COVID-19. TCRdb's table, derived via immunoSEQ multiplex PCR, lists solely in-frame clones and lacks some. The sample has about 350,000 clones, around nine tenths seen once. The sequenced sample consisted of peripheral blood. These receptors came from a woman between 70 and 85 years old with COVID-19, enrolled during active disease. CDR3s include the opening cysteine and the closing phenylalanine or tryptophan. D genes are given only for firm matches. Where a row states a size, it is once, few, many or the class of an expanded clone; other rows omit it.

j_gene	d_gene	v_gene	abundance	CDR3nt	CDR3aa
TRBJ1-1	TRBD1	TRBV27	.	TGTGCCAGCAGTTTGGGACAGTACACTGAAGCTTTCTTT	CASSLGQYTEAFF
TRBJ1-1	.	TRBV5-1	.	TGCGCCAGCATTTCAGGGGCTGAAGCTTTCTTT	CASISGAEAFF
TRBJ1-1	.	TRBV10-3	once	TGTGCCATCAAAATACCGGGGAACACTGAAGCTTTCTTT	CAIKIPGNTEAFF
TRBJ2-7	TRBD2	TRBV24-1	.	TGTGCCACCAGGACCGGGACTAGCGCATTCTACGAGCAGTACTTC	CATRTGTSAFYEQYF
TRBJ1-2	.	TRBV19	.	TGTGCCAGTAGTTCTTACTCCGGACAAGGCTATGGCTACACCTTC	CASSSYSGQGYGYTF
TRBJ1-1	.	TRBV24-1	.	TGTGCCACCAGTGATTTGTTAACAGGGATGAACACTGAAGCTTTCTTT	CATSDLLTGMNTEAFF
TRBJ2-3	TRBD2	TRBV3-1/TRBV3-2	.	TGTGCCAGCAGCCAGAGGGGGACTAGCGGGGACACAGATACGCAGTATTTT	CASSQRGTSGDTDTQYF
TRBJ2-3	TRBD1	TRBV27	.	TGTGCCAGCAGTTTCGACAGGGGGTCCACAGATACGCAGTATTTT	CASSFDRGSTDTQYF
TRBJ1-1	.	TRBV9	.	TGTGCCAGCAGCCAGTCCCGGCAAACGGGGGACACTGAAGCTTTCTTT	CASSQSRQTGDTEAFF
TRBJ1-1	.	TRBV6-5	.	TGTGCCAGCAAATCGCCAGAGAACACTGAAGCTTTCTTT	CASKSPENTEAFF
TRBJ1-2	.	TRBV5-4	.	TGTGCCAGCAGCTTGGTAGGGGCAGCTAACTATGGCTACACCTTC	CASSLVGAANYGYTF
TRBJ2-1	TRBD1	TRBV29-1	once	TGCAGCGTTCCAATGGGGGACAGAGACAATGAGCAGTTCTTC	CSVPMGDRDNEQFF
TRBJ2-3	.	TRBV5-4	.	TGTGCCAGCAGCTTGGGTGAGGCAGATACGCAGTATTTT	CASSLGEADTQYF
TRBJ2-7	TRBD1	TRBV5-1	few	TGCGCCAGCAGAACAGGGGTTGGCTACGAGCAGTACTTC	CASRTGVGYEQYF
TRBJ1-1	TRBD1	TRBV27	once	TGTGCCAGCAGTCGTATCCCCGGGACAGTGAACACTGAAGCTTTCTTT	CASSRIPGTVNTEAFF
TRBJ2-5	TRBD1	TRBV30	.	TGTGCCTGGAGTAAGAGACAGGGGAATATCGTCGAGACCCAGTACTTC	CAWSKRQGNIVETQYF
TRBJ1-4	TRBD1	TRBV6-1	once	TGTGCCAGCAGTGCATCCTTGAGGACAGGCGCAACTAATGAAAAACTGTTTTTT	CASSASLRTGATNEKLFF
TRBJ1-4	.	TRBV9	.	TGTGCCAGCAGCGCCGCGTCCGGAGGGGTAGGTGAAAAACTGTTTTTT	CASSAASGGVGEKLFF
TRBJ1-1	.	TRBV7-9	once	TGTGCCAGCGGGGTTCAGGGTTCTGAAGCTTTCTTT	CASGVQGSEAFF
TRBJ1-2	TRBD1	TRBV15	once	TGTGCCACCAGCCTGTCTACACAGGGGATAAACTATGGCTACACCTTC	CATSLSTQGINYGYTF
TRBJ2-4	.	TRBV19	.	TGTGCCAGTAGCGACAGGGCCAAAAACATTCAGTACTTC	CASSDRAKNIQYF
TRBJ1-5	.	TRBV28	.	TGTGCCAGCAGTAAAGGGGGTACGACTCAGCCCCAGCATTTT	CASSKGGTTQPQHF
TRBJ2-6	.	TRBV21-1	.	TGTGCCAGCAGCAAAAGGTTAATTTTCTCGGGACAGGGGGCTGCTGGGGCCAACGTCCTGACTTTC	CASSKRLIFSGQGAAGANVLTF
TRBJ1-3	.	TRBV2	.	TGTGCCAGCAAAGAGGTAGTCTCTGGAAACACCATATATTTT	CASKEVVSGNTIYF
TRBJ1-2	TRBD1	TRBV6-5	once	TGTGCCAGCAGTAACAGGGGGGGTGACTATGGCTACACCTTC	CASSNRGGDYGYTF
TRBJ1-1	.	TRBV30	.	TGTGCCTGGAGTTCTCGGGGAGAGACTGAAGCTTTCTTT	CAWSSRGETEAFF
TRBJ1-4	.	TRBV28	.	TGTGCCAGCAGTTTTCAACAGGGAGGGGAAAAACTGTTTTTT	CASSFQQGGEKLFF
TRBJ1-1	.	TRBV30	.	TGTGCCTGGAGTGGGGGAGGGCTCGGGGCTGAAGCTTTCTTT	CAWSGGGLGAEAFF
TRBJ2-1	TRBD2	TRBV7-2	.	TGTGCCAGCAGCTTTTGGACTAGCGGGGGGATGGAGCAGTTCTTC	CASSFWTSGGMEQFF
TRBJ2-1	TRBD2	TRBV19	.	TGTGCCAGTAGTTCTGGCGGGGGGGCCTACAATGAGCAGTTCTTC	CASSSGGGAYNEQFF
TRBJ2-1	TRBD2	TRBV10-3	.	TGTGCCATCTTGGCGGGGGGAGACTACAATGAGCAGTTCTTC	CAILAGGDYNEQFF
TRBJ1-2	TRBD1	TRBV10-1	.	TGCGCCAGCAGCCCGGACAGGGCGAACTATGGCTACACCTTC	CASSPDRANYGYTF
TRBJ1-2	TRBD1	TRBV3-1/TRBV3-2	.	TGTGCCAGCAGCCACACGGGACCGGGACAGGGAGCCTATGGCTACACCTTC	CASSHTGPGQGAYGYTF
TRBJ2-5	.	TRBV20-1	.	TGCAGTGCTAGTCTCCCCGGGGGAGAGACCCAGTACTTC	CSASLPGGETQYF
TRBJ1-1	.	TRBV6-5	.	TGTGCCAGCAGTTACTCGATTCGGGGGACTGAAGCTTTCTTT	CASSYSIRGTEAFF
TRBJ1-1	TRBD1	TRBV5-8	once	TGTGCCAGCAGCCCAGAGGGGGCGGGCACTGAAGCTTTCTTT	CASSPEGAGTEAFF
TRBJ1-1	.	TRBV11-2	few	TGTGCCAGCAGCTCACTAAGGGGGATGGGTACTGAAGCTTTCTTT	CASSSLRGMGTEAFF
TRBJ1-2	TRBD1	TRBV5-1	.	TGCGCCAGCAGCTCCCGACAGGGGAACAACTATGGCTACACCTTC	CASSSRQGNNYGYTF
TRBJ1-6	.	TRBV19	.	TGTGCCACCGCACAATTCTATAATTCACCCCTCCACTTT	CATAQFYNSPLHF
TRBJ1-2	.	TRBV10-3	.	TGTGCCATCAGATCCCGGGAAGCTAACTATGGCTACACCTTC	CAIRSREANYGYTF
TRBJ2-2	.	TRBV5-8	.	TGTGCCAGCAGCTTGTGGGGGGCCGGGGAGCTGTTTTTT	CASSLWGAGELFF
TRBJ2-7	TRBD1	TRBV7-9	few	TGTGCCAGCAGCTCGGGACAGGGGGTCCACGAGCAGTACTTC	CASSSGQGVHEQYF
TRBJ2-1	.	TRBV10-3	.	TGTGCCATCAGTGAGTCGAACTTGGGGCCAAGGGAGCAGTTCTTC	CAISESNLGPREQFF
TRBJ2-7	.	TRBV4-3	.	TGCGCCAGCAGCCAAGGGGGGGACTACGAGCAGTACTTC	CASSQGGDYEQYF
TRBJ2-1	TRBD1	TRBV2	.	TGTGCCAGCAGGGGGGAGACAGGGGGAAATGAGCAGTTCTTC	CASRGETGGNEQFF
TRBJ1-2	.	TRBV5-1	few	TGCGCCAGCAGCCCTGGTGGGAGGTCTAACTATGGCTACACCTTC	CASSPGGRSNYGYTF
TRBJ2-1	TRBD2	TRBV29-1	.	TGCAGCGTTTTTTATAGCGAAGCGGGGGGGTTCAATGAGCAGTTCTTC	CSVFYSEAGGFNEQFF
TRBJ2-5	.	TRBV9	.	TGTGCCAGCAGCACCCGGGGGTCGGGGGAGACCCAGTACTTC	CASSTRGSGETQYF
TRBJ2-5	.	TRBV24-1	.	TGTGCCACCAGTGATTTCGGAAAGGCGGGAGAGACCCAGTACTTC	CATSDFGKAGETQYF
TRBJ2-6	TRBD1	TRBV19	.	TGTGCCAGTAGTACCACAGGGGGCTCTGGGGCCAACGTCCTGACTTTC	CASSTTGGSGANVLTF
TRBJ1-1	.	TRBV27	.	TGTGCCAGCACCCTAACAGGGATGAACACTGAAGCTTTCTTT	CASTLTGMNTEAFF
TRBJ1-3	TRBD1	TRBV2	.	TGTGCCAGCAGCGCCAAGACAGGGGCTACTGGAAACACCATATATTTT	CASSAKTGATGNTIYF
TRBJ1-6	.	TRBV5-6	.	TGTGCCAGCAGCTTGACGCTTGGGCAAATTAATTCACCCCTCCACTTT	CASSLTLGQINSPLHF
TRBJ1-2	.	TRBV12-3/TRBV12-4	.	TGTGCCAGCAGTTTAGGCGTTTATGGCTACACCTTC	CASSLGVYGYTF
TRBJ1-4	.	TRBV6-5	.	TGTGCCAGCAGCAGGGGATTGACTAATGAAAAACTGTTTTTT	CASSRGLTNEKLFF
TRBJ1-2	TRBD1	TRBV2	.	TGTGCCAGCAGCCCGGGACAGGAACCTTATGGCTACACCTTC	CASSPGQEPYGYTF
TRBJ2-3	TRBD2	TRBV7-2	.	TGTGCCAGCAGCCCTTATGGACTAGCCCCAGATACGCAGTATTTT	CASSPYGLAPDTQYF